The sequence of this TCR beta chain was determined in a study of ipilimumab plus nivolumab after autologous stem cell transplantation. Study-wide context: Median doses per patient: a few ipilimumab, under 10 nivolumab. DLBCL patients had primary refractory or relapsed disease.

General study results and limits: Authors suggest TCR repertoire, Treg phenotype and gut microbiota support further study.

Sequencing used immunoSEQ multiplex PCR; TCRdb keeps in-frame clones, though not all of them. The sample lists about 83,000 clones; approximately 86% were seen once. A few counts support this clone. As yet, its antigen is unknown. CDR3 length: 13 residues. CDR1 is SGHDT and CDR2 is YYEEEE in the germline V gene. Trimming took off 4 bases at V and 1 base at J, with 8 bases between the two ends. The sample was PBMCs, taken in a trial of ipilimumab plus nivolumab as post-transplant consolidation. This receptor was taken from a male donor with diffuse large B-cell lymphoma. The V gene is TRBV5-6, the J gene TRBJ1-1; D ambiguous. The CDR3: CASSPSWNTEAFF. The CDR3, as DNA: TGTGCCAGCAGCCCCAGCTGGAACACTGAAGCTTTCTTT.